This record looks at one TCR beta chain sequence and its context. Antigen unknown. This record comes from a study of esophageal squamous cell carcinoma under preoperative chemotherapy. Time point meaning: after preoperative PTX-NDP chemotherapy. TCRdb called the PCR reads again in MiXCR, with one record for every CDR3 protein. The sample shows about 32,000 distinct CDR3 sequences, 52% of them seen only once. The CDR3 extends over 16 amino acids. V lost 4 bases, J lost 4 bases, and 10 bases stayed unmatched. Study-level results: Abundant clones tended to shrink rather than expand after paclitaxel-nedaplatin.

This clonotype originated in a human donor with esophageal squamous cell carcinoma. The donor label of this sample is uncertain. This sample was gathered from a patient given preoperative chemotherapy. The chain joins TRBV12-3 or TRBV12-4 to TRBJ2-1; 7 nucleotides match TRBD2. The CDR3 here is CASSWEGRGSYNEQFF. In DNA form, the CDR3 reads TGTGCCAGCAGTTGGGAGGGCCGAGGGTCTTACAATGAGCAGTTCTTC.